This T cell receptor (beta chain) was recorded in a study of CD8 T cells in ankylosing spondylitis. TCRdb reprocessed the 5' RACE reads with MiXCR, giving one entry per CDR3 protein. This table has under 200,000 distinct CDR3 sequences, approximately 10% appearing once. The source material was blood, either unsorted or a sorted T cell fraction (not recorded which). The sequence came from a female donor with ankylosing spondylitis or in good health (not recorded which).

Written as DNA, the CDR3 is TGTGCCAGCAGTCCGATAGTGCGTCGGGACAGGAGCTCCTACAATGAGCAGTTCTTC. This gives the protein CASSPIVRRDRSSYNEQFF. The chain links TRBV12-3 or TRBV12-4 to TRBJ2-1; TRBD1 agrees at 8 bases. After removal of 5 bases from V and 0 bases from J, the junction contained 15 bases not matched to a gene. This CDR3 comprises 19 residues.